Shown below are 20 T cell receptor beta chains from a single sample sequenced in a study of shared clonotypes between healthy human individuals. TCRdb keeps only in-frame clones here, not all; method: immunoSEQ multiplex PCR. The data hold 400,000 to 600,000 clones, with nearly 80% observed a single time. Sequencing was carried out using PBMCs. The origin of the receptors is a woman aged 40 to 50 in good health. Some clones in this sample may be carry-over from other donors' samples.

With respect to this clone: A much larger clone sits a single nucleotide away, making a read error possible. The chain has TRBV30 and TRBJ2-6; the D gene is possibly TRBD2 (5 bases). Trimming removed 0 bases from V and 2 bases from J, with 11 bases in between. Germline loops: CDR1 GTSNPN, CDR2 SVGIG (reference sequence). The CDR3 is made up of 16 amino acids. This CDR3 is CAWSVTGFTGANVLTF. The CDR3 DNA sequence: TGTGCCTGGAGTGTTACGGGGTTCACTGGGGCCAACGTCCTGACTTTC.

This clone was seen a single time. DNA for the CDR3: TGTGCCAGCAGTTTACGGGGAGGGGTGCTCTCTTATGAAGCTTTCTTT. Amino acid sequence: CASSLRGGVLSYEAFF. This chain uses TRBV27 with TRBJ1-1, with TRBD1 as a possible D gene (5 bases). V was trimmed by 2 bases and J by 7 bases, leaving 20 bases between them. This CDR3 region has 16 residues. CDR1 and CDR2 (germline): MNHEY, SMNVEV (reference sequence).

The chain employs TRBV28 and TRBJ1-1, with 8 bases that match TRBD1. This CDR3 region has 14 residues. V was clipped by 5 bases and J by 4 bases; unmatched bases: 6. Looked up from germline, CDR1 is MDHEN and CDR2 is SYDVKM. In DNA form, the CDR3 reads TGTGCCAGCAGTCGAACAGGGGGGGTCACTGAAGCTTTCTTT. This sequence encodes CASSRTGGVTEAFF.

The rearrangement joins TRBV28 to TRBJ2-7; TRBD1 matches 8 bases. There are 13 residues in the CDR3. The germline V gene encodes CDR1 MDHEN and CDR2 SYDVKM. The V segment lost 7 bases and the J segment 6 bases; nucleotides outside the gene matches: 8. CDR3 nucleotide sequence: TGTGCCAGCAACTCTCTACAGGGGGGCGAGCAGTACTTC. Its protein is CASNSLQGGEQYF.

This clone was detected once. This chain's CDR3 is CASSVVGRESNEQFF. The CDR3 region has the DNA TGTGCCAGCAGCGTAGTTGGTCGGGAGAGCAATGAGCAGTTCTTC. J is TRBJ2-1 and V is TRBV9; D might be TRBD2 (6 bases). There are 15 residues in the CDR3. The V and J ends lost 0 bases and 6 bases respectively, with 13 bases between them. Looked up from germline, CDR1 is SGDLS and CDR2 is YYNGEE.

This clone has only one observation. The rearrangement joins TRBV9 to TRBJ2-1; 8 positions agree with TRBD1. Germline V CDR1 and CDR2: SGDLS, YYNGEE. This CDR3 has 15 amino acids. V dropped 0 bases and J dropped 4; count of bases not matched to a gene: 3. CDR3 residues: CASSVVQGAYNEQFF. DNA of the CDR3: TGTGCCAGCAGCGTAGTCCAGGGGGCTTACAATGAGCAGTTCTTC.

The genes are TRBV28 and TRBJ2-3, with 7 bases aligning to TRBD2. The CDR3 covers 17 residues. The ends lost 6 bases at V and 10 bases at J; junction bases unmatched: 22. CDR1 is MDHEN, CDR2 SYDVKM, per germline. CDR3 loop: CASRTWQNRWTSLAQYF. The DNA of the CDR3 is TGTGCCAGCAGAACGTGGCAGAACCGATGGACTAGTTTAGCGCAGTATTTT.

The chain has TRBV4-3 and TRBJ2-7; TRBD2 matches 9 bases. V was clipped by 0 bases and J by 6 bases; unmatched bases: 12. The CDR3 covers 17 residues. Per the germline V gene, CDR1 is LGHNA and CDR2 is YSLEER. CDR3 DNA sequence: TGCGCCAGCAGCCAAGAATTTGTGGCGGGAGGGCCAGGCGAGCAGTACTTC. Translated: CASSQEFVAGGPGEQYF.

In the case of this clone: The identical CDR3 is also encoded by other nucleotide sequences in the sample. J is TRBJ2-7 and V is TRBV27; the D is unclear. The germline V gene encodes CDR1 MNHEY and CDR2 SMNVEV (reference sequence). V lost 2 bases and J 2 bases, leaving 7 bases between the germline ends. This CDR3 spans 13 amino acids. Here the CDR3 DNA reads TGTGCCAGCAGTTTAGTTAGCACCTACGAGCAGTACTTC. Encoded protein: CASSLVSTYEQYF.

The chain couples TRBV19 to TRBJ2-1; D is possibly TRBD2 (5 bases). Trimming took off 5 bases at V and 8 bases at J, with 16 bases between the two ends. CDR1 LNHDA and CDR2 SQIVND come from the germline V gene (reference sequence). This CDR3 region has 14 residues. CDR3 DNA: TGTGCCAGTAGTCCTGAGGGCATGGAGGATGAGCAGTTCTTC. This sequence encodes CASSPEGMEDEQFF.

This clone was found once. This chain links TRBV5-1 with TRBJ2-3, with TRBD2 matching over 12 bases. Per the germline V gene, CDR1 is SGHRS and CDR2 is YFSETQ. The CDR3 length is 17 residues. V lost 2 bases and J lost 5; bases outside the gene matches: 9. CDR3 nucleotides: TGCGCCAGCAGCTTAAGGACTAGCGGGACGGCTGGAGATACGCAGTATTTT. It is translated as CASSLRTSGTAGDTQYF.

This clone showed up just once. This chain uses TRBV28 with TRBJ1-1; D call uncertain. Germline CDR1 and CDR2: MDHEN and SYDVKM. This CDR3 spans 13 amino acids. V lost 4 bases to trimming and J lost 3 bases, with 9 bases between them. The CDR3 reads CASSSLGYTEAFF. Here the CDR3 DNA reads TGTGCCAGCAGTTCTCTGGGATACACTGAAGCTTTCTTT. The entire variable domain, with the rest obtained from reference TRBV28 and TRBJ1-1, is as follows: DVKVTQSSRYLVKRTGEKVFLECVQDMDHENMFWYRQDPGLGLRLIYFSYDVKMKEKGDIPEGYSVSREKKERFSLILESASTNQTSMYLCASSSLGYTEAFFGQGTRLTVV.

This chain uses TRBV7-9 with TRBJ1-2; TRBD1 agrees at 9 bases. This CDR3 comprises 14 residues. J was trimmed by 8 bases and V by 0 bases; bases with no gene match: 4. Germline values: CDR1 SEHNR, CDR2 FQNEAQ (reference sequence). As DNA, the CDR3 is TGTGCCAGCAGCTTAGCAGGACAGGGGCAAGGCTACACCTTC. Its protein is CASSLAGQGQGYTF.

The chain recombines TRBV19 with TRBJ2-1; 14 bases are a match to TRBD2. V was clipped by 6 bases and J by 9 bases; unmatched bases: 4. In germline, CDR1 is LNHDA, CDR2 SQIVND (reference sequence). This CDR3 has 14 amino acids. The CDR3, as DNA: TGTGCCAGTAGGGGACTAGCGGGAGTTGGTGAGCAGTTCTTC. This translates into CASRGLAGVGEQFF.

This clone was picked up many times. The CDR3 nucleotides are TGCGCCAGCAGCCGGGACAGGGTGGGTAATGAAGCTTTCTTT. It codes for CASSRDRVGNEAFF. The genes are TRBV5-1 and TRBJ1-1; 9 bases are shared with TRBD1. The trim removed 4 bases at V and 7 bases at J, leaving 8 bases unmatched. The CDR3 loop spans 14 amino acids. Germline V gene lookup returns CDR1 SGHRS and CDR2 YFSETQ.

This chain joins TRBV30 and TRBJ2-3; D unclear. The CDR3 spans 14 residues. V lost 2 bases to trimming and J lost 0 bases, with 9 bases between them. Germline lookup yields CDR1 GTSNPN and CDR2 SVGIG (reference sequence). In DNA form, the CDR3 reads TGTGCCTGGAGTTCCGGGCTAAGCACAGATACGCAGTATTTT. Protein product: CAWSSGLSTDTQYF. The full variable domain, in which reference TRBV30 and TRBJ2-3 provide the parts outside the CDR3, is SQTIHQWPATLVQPVGSPLSLECTVEGTSNPNLYWYRQAAGRGLQLLFYSVGIGQISSEVPQNLSASRPQDRQFILSSKKLLLSDSGFYLCAWSSGLSTDTQYFGPGTRLTVL.

This sequence joins TRBV5-1 and TRBJ2-3; D is undetermined. The CDR3 totals 16 residues. Germline V gene lookup returns CDR1 SGHRS and CDR2 YFSETQ. Trimming stripped 0 bases from V and 2 bases from J, with 13 bases between. The CDR3 sequence is CASSLEGRLTTDTQYF. CDR3 in DNA: TGCGCCAGCAGCTTGGAGGGCAGGCTCACCACAGATACGCAGTATTTT.

The chain is built from TRBV30 and TRBJ1-1, with no clear D. The CDR3 has 14 amino acids. Germline V lookup: CDR1 GTSNPN, CDR2 SVGIG (reference sequence). With 0 bases removed from V and 2 bases from J, the gap between germline ends came to 10 bases. The CDR3 here is CAWSVGTENTEAFF. The CDR3 DNA follows: TGTGCCTGGAGTGTCGGTACAGAAAACACTGAAGCTTTCTTT.

This clone was observed once. The rearrangement joins TRBV4-2 to TRBJ2-1; no definite D call. The V end was cut by 0 bases, the J end by 6 bases, with 3 bases between. The CDR3 sequence is 12 residues long. The V gene's germline CDR1 is LGHNA and CDR2 YNFKEQ. DNA for the CDR3: TGTGCCAGCAGCCAAGACTCCAATGAGCAGTTCTTC. Its translation: CASSQDSNEQFF.

V usage is TRBV6-5 and J usage is TRBJ1-1, with no clear D. Germline assignment: CDR1 MNHEY and CDR2 SVGAGI. The CDR3 contains 15 residues. Trimming took off 0 bases at V and 7 bases at J, with 15 bases between the two ends. As DNA, the CDR3 is TGTGCCAGCAGTTACTCTGGGAGCTTCGGGGATGAAGCTTTCTTT. Translating gives CASSYSGSFGDEAFF.